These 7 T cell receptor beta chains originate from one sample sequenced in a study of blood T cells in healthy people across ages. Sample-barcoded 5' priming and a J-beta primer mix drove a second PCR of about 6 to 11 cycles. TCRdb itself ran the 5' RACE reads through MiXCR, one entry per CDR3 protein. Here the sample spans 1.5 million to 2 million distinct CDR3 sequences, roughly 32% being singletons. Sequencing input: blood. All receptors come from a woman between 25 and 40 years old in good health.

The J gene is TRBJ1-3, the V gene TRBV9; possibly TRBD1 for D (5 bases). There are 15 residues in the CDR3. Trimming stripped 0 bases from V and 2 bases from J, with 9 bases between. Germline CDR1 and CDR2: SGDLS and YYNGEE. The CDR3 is CASSVAGQAGNTIYF. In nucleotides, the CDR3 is TGTGCCAGCAGCGTAGCAGGGCAAGCTGGAAACACCATATATTTT.

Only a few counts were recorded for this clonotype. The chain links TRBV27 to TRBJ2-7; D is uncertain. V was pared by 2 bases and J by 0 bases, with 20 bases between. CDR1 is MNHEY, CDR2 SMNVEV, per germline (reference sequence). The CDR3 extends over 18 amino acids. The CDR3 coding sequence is TGTGCCAGCAGTTTAAGGGTAGTGGGCAGGACGACCTCCTACGAGCAGTACTTC. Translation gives CASSLRVVGRTTSYEQYF.

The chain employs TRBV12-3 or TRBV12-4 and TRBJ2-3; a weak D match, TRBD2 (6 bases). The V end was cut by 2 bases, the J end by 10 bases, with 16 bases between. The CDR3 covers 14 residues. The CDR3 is CASSLKKGRDAQYF. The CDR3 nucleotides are TGTGCCAGCAGTTTAAAAAAGGGGCGGGATGCGCAGTATTTT.

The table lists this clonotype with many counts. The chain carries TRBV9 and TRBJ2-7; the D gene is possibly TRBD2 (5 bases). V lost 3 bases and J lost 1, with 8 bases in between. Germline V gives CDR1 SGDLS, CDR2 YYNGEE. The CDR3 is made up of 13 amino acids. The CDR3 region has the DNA TGTGCCAGCAGCGCGCCGGGGTCCTACGAGCAGTACTTC. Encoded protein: CASSAPGSYEQYF.

The DNA for the CDR3 is TGTGCCAGCAGCCAGAGGAATGCGAACACCGGGGAGCTGTTTTTT. Translating it yields CASSQRNANTGELFF. This sequence joins TRBV3-1 and TRBJ2-2; no firm D call. Germline V gene sequence: CDR1 LGHDT, CDR2 YNNKEL (reference sequence). Deletions cut 3 bases from V and 0 bases from J, with 8 bases between. The CDR3 runs 15 residues.

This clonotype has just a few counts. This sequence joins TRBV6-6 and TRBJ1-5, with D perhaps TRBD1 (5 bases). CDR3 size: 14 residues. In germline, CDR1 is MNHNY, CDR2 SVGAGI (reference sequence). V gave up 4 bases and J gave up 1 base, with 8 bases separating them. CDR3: CASSSGNSNQPQHF. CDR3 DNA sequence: TGTGCCAGCAGTTCAGGGAACAGCAATCAGCCCCAGCATTTT.

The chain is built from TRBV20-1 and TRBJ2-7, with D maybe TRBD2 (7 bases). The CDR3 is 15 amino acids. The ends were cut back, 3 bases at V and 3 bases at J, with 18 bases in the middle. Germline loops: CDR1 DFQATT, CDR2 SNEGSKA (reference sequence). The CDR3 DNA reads TGCAGTGCTAGGCAGCCGGGGGGCCCTGACTACGAGCAGTACTTC. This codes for CSARQPGGPDYEQYF.